Detailed here is one T cell receptor (beta chain). The antigen remains unidentified. Other DNA sequences of this sample code for an identical CDR3. 13 Jbeta primers and 60 Vbeta primers were used for the PCR. The assay was immunoSEQ multiplex PCR, and TCRdb's table has in-frame clones only and misses some. The sample holds 150,000 to 200,000 clones, approximately 86% seen once. The data were taken from a study of cytomegalovirus exposure and HLA in healthy donors. Study-level findings and limits: When analyzed later, a missense DCLRE1C variant was found to be linked to TCR beta V- and J-gene trimming. A list of 150 or so TCR beta chains associated with cytomegalovirus was given. Later analysis identified 16,951 TCR beta sequences associated with HLA alleles, using a false discovery rate threshold of 0.05.

Trimming left V 1 base short and J 8 bases short, with 11 bases between. The CDR3 spans 13 residues. CDR1 MNHNS and CDR2 SASEGT come from the germline V gene. This TCR was recovered from a woman aged 18-29 years in good health and CMV-seronegative. The specimen sequenced was PBMCs. The chain combines TRBV6-1 with TRBJ1-1; D unclear. Here the CDR3 DNA reads TGTGCCAGCAGTGAAGTCCCGGCGGGGGAAGCTTTCTTT. Its translation: CASSEVPAGEAFF.